Listed below are T cell receptor beta chains from one sample, sequenced in a study of blood T cell repertoires in COVID-19. Using immunoSEQ multiplex PCR, the repertoire was profiled, and TCRdb retains in-frame clones only, with some absent. The sample lists 15,000 to 17,000 clones; roughly three quarters were seen once. Sample: peripheral blood. These receptors were collected from a man between 65 and 79 years old with active or convalescent COVID-19. Each CDR3 is given with its conserved first and last residue.

V gene	J gene	CDR3 protein
TRBV5-1	TRBJ2-7	CASSVAGEYYEQYF
TRBV6-4	TRBJ2-3	CASRAGLAATDTQYF
TRBV11-2	TRBJ1-5	CASSLRPLGQPQHF
TRBV9	TRBJ2-7	CASSVGQGQSYEQYF
TRBV6-5	TRBJ2-4	CASKDRGYIQYF
TRBV5-1	TRBJ2-3	CASSPGSPDTQYF
TRBV2	TRBJ2-2	CASRRTGSDTGELFF
TRBV10-3	TRBJ2-1	CAIKELAGYNEQFF
TRBV5-6	TRBJ2-1	CASSLLASGTRNEQFF
TRBV21-1	TRBJ1-5	CASSKDEGDHSNQPQHF
TRBV5-1	TRBJ1-2	CASSPQTGKYGYTF
TRBV27	TRBJ2-5	CASSSYAGQPRETQYF
TRBV3-1/TRBV3-2	TRBJ2-7	CASSPGLAVYEQYF
TRBV5-1	TRBJ2-5	CASSPQGRQETQYF
TRBV10-3	TRBJ1-2	CAISVSTGTYGYTF
TRBV3-1/TRBV3-2	TRBJ2-2	CASSQDRHPTAELFF
TRBV5-1	TRBJ2-7	CASSFVTGGDEQYF
TRBV2	TRBJ2-1	CASSEDQRYYNEQFF
TRBV7-8	TRBJ1-1	CASSLVGGATEAFF
TRBV9	TRBJ2-3	CASSRGLAGGRDTQYF
TRBV7-2	TRBJ2-7	CASSPLSYEQYF
TRBV29-1	TRBJ2-3	CSGLAQRLSTDTQYF
TRBV5-4	TRBJ1-3	CASSLAAGGGSGNTIYF
TRBV11-2	TRBJ2-2	CASGRTGPSTGELFF
TRBV7-8	TRBJ1-1	CASSPDRFNTEAFF
TRBV6-2/TRBV6-3	TRBJ2-7	CASSYDPRQGISYEQYF
TRBV7-9	TRBJ2-7	CASRDDQGGYEQYF
TRBV30	TRBJ2-7	CAWTQRRVAGPEYEQYF
TRBV5-1	TRBJ2-3	CASSSTGTSRADTQYF
TRBV27	TRBJ1-1	CASSPSASGEAFF
TRBV18	TRBJ1-4	CASSPYNRGSEKLFF
TRBV2	TRBJ2-3	CASSEAKGPRQYF
TRBV5-1	TRBJ1-6	CASTLDRGNSPLHF
TRBV2	TRBJ1-5	CASSERSGNQPQHF
TRBV10-3	TRBJ2-7	CAISDYRDTPPQYF
TRBV7-8	TRBJ2-5	CASSSRGPQETQYF
TRBV19	TRBJ1-5	CASNTGDSNQPQHF
TRBV11-2	TRBJ2-5	CASTRTGGVETQYF
TRBV5-5	TRBJ1-6	CASSLAGEDSPLHF
TRBV30	TRBJ2-7	CAWRRGYEQYF
TRBV27	TRBJ1-1	CASSLFVGGETEAFF
TRBV7-8	TRBJ1-2	CASSPHWTGNGYTF